The rows below give T cell receptor beta chains drawn from one sample of a study of blood T cell repertoires in COVID-19. Only in-frame clones appear in the TCRdb table, and some are missing; sequencing was by immunoSEQ multiplex PCR. The table has 240,000 or so clones, about 88% seen once. Sequencing was done on a sample of peripheral blood. The receptors here all came from a woman aged 35 to 49 who had recovered from COVID-19. The CDR3 runs from the conserved cysteine through the conserved F or W. A D gene is named only where the DNA matches it firmly. The listing skips clone size in some rows; elsewhere it reads once, few, many or a size class.

>TRBJ1-4|NA|TRBD1|TRBV6-6
CASMIGAGGEKLFF
TGTGCCAGCATGATCGGGGCAGGGGGCGAAAAACTGTTTTTT
>TRBJ2-1|once|TRBD1|TRBV12-3/TRBV12-4
CASSPDRGEQFF
TGTGCCAGCAGCCCCGACAGGGGAGAGCAGTTCTTC
>TRBJ1-6|NA|NA|TRBV4-1
CASSQGGDSPLHF
TGCGCCAGCAGCCAAGGGGGGGATTCACCCCTCCACTTT
>TRBJ2-5|NA|NA|TRBV6-5
CASSSGLGETQYF
TGTGCCAGCAGTTCCGGTCTCGGAGAGACCCAGTACTTC
>TRBJ1-1|NA|NA|TRBV6-5
CAASREGRGTEAFF
TGTGCCGCCAGCAGGGAGGGTAGAGGCACTGAAGCTTTCTTT
>TRBJ1-3|NA|NA|TRBV7-9
CASPGGSGNTIYF
TGTGCCAGCCCAGGAGGCTCTGGAAACACCATATATTTT
>TRBJ2-1|NA|TRBD2|TRBV3-1/TRBV3-2
CASSPGTSGRGNYNEQFF
TGTGCCAGCAGCCCCGGGACTAGCGGGAGGGGAAACTACAATGAGCAGTTCTTC
>TRBJ2-2|NA|NA|TRBV19
CASSVDRAGPNTGELFF
TGTGCCAGTAGTGTCGACAGGGCGGGGCCGAACACCGGGGAGCTGTTTTTT
>TRBJ2-7|NA|NA|TRBV24-1
CATVGHNYEQYF
TGTGCCACCGTGGGACACAACTACGAGCAGTACTTC
>TRBJ1-2|few|NA|TRBV28
CASMGQLGGYTF
TGTGCCAGCATGGGCCAACTGGGTGGCTACACCTTC
>TRBJ1-3|NA|NA|TRBV14
CASSLNSGNTIYF
TGTGCCAGCAGCCTCAACTCTGGAAACACCATATATTTT
>TRBJ1-5|NA|TRBD1|TRBV9
CASSPGTGESNQPQHF
TGTGCCAGCAGCCCAGGGACAGGGGAGAGCAATCAGCCCCAGCATTTT
>TRBJ1-5|NA|NA|TRBV4-3
CASSQDGQSNQPQHF
TGCGCCAGCAGCCAAGATGGGCAAAGCAATCAGCCCCAGCATTTT
>TRBJ2-2|NA|TRBD2|TRBV24-1
CATRGGGELFF
TGTGCCACCCGGGGGGGCGGGGAGCTGTTTTTT
>TRBJ2-1|NA|NA|TRBV20-1
CSASILGEFF
TGCAGTGCTAGCATCCTAGGAGAGTTCTTC
>TRBJ1-5|NA|NA|TRBV27
CASSPRGRVDQPQHF
TGTGCCAGCAGTCCCCGAGGGAGGGTGGATCAGCCCCAGCATTTT
>TRBJ1-2|once|NA|TRBV7-8
CASSSGAGRGRGDYTF
TGTGCCAGCAGCTCTGGGGCCGGGAGAGGGAGAGGAGACTACACCTTC
>TRBJ2-2|NA|TRBD1|TRBV5-1
CASSLSQGAGELFF
TGCGCCAGCAGCTTGAGTCAGGGGGCCGGGGAGCTGTTTTTT
>TRBJ1-4|NA|NA|TRBV6-5
CASTPTGGIGEKLFF
TGTGCCAGCACTCCAACGGGGGGGATCGGTGAAAAACTGTTTTTT
>TRBJ1-2|NA|NA|TRBV19
CASSIPRGGYTF
TGTGCCAGTAGTATACCCCGCGGTGGCTACACCTTC
>TRBJ1-4|NA|NA|TRBV5-1
CASSPQQSRNEKLFF
TGCGCCAGCAGCCCCCAACAGTCACGTAATGAAAAACTGTTTTTT
>TRBJ1-1|NA|TRBD1|TRBV10-3
CAISLWDRGGTEAFF
TGTGCCATCAGCCTGTGGGACAGGGGGGGCACTGAAGCTTTCTTT